This TCR beta chain appears in the sequencing data of a study of T cell responses to AZD1222 COVID-19 vaccine. Repertoires were generated with immunoSEQ multiplex PCR, while TCRdb's copy carries only in-frame clones and drops some. Its listing shows over 120,000 clones. V shed 1 base and J 2 bases; nucleotides not matched to a gene: 5. CDR3 size: 16 residues. CDR1 and CDR2 (germline): SGHVS, FNYEAQ. The genes are TRBV7-6 and TRBJ2-1; 7 nucleotides agree with TRBD1. Sequencing was done on a sample of peripheral blood. The receptor was derived from an adult in good health. CDR3 nucleotide sequence: TGTGCCAGCAGCTTAGAGTTTGGGACAGCCTACAATGAGCAGTTCTTC. Amino acid sequence: CASSLEFGTAYNEQFF.